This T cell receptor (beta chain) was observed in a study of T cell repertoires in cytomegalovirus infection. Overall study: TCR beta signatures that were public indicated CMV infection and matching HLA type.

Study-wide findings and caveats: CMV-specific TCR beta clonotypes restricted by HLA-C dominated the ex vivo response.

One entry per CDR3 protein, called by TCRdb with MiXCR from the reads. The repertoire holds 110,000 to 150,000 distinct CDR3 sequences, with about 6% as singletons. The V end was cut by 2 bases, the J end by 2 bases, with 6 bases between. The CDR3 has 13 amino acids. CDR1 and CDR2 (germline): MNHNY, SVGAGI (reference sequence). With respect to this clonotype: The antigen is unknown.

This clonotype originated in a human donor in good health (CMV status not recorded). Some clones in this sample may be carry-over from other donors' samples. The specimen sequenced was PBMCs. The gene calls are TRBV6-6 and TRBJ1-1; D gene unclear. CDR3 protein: CASSYAVNTEAFF. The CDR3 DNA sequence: TGTGCCAGCAGTTACGCGGTTAACACTGAAGCTTTCTTT.